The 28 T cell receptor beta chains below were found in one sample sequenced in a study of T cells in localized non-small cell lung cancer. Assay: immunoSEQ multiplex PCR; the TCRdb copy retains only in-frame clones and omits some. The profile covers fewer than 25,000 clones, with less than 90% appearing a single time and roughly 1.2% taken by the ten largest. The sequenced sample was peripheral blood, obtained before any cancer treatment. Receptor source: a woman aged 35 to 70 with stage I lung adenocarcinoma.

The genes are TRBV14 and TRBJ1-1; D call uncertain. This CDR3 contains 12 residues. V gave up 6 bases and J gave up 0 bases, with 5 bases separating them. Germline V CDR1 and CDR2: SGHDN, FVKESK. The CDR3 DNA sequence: TGTGCCAGCAGTTACTTGAACACTGAAGCTTTCTTT. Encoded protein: CASSYLNTEAFF.

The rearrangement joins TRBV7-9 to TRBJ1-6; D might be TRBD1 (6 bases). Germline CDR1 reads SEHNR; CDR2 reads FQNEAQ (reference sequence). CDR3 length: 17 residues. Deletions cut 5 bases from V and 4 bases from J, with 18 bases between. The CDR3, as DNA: TGTGCCAGCAGCGCCCGGGACAAGATCGAATATAATTCACCCCTCCACTTT. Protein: CASSARDKIEYNSPLHF.

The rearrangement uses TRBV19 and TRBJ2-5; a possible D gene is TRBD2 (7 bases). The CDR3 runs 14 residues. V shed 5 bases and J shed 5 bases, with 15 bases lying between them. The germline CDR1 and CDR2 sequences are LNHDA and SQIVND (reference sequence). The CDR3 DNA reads TGTGCCAGTAGTTACGGAGGGAGGGGGGAGACCCAGTACTTC. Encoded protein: CASSYGGRGETQYF.

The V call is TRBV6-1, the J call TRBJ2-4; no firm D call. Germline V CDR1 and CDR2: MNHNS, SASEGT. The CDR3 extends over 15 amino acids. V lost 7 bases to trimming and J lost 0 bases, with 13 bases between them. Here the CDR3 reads CASMGQVQAKNIQYF. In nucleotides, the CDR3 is TGTGCCAGCATGGGCCAAGTACAAGCCAAAAACATTCAGTACTTC.

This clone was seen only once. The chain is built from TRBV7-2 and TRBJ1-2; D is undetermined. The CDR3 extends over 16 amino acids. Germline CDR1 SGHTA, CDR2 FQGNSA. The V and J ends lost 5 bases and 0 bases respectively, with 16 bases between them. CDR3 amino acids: CASSPADTRTNYGYTF. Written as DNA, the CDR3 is TGTGCCAGCAGCCCAGCAGACACACGAACTAACTATGGCTACACCTTC.

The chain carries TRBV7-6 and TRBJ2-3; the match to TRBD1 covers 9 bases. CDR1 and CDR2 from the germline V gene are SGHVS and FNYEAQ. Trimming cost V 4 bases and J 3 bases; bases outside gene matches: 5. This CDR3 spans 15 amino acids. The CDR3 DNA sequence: TGTGCCAGCAGCTCCGGGACAGGGATAACAGATACGCAGTATTTT. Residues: CASSSGTGITDTQYF.

The CDR3 region has the DNA TGTGCCAGCAGCTTAAGGGCGGGGGGGCTTGATAATGAGCAGTTCTTC. The encoded protein is CASSLRAGGLDNEQFF. This chain links TRBV5-4 with TRBJ2-1; TRBD2 agrees at 9 bases. With 2 bases clipped from V and 7 bases from J, the junction kept 10 bases outside the gene matches. This CDR3 spans 16 amino acids. CDR1 is SGHNT, CDR2 YYREEE, per germline (reference sequence).

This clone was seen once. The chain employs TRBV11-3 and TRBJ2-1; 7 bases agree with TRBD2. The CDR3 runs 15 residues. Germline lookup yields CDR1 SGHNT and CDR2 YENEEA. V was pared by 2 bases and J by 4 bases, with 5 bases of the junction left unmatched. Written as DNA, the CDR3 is TGTGCCAGCAGCTTATACGGGGGGTCATACAATGAGCAGTTCTTC. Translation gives CASSLYGGSYNEQFF.

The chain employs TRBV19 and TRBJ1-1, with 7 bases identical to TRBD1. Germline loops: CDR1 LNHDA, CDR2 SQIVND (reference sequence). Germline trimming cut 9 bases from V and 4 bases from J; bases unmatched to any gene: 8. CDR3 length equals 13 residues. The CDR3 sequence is CASFPQGSTEAFF. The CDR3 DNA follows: TGTGCCAGCTTCCCACAGGGGAGCACTGAAGCTTTCTTT.

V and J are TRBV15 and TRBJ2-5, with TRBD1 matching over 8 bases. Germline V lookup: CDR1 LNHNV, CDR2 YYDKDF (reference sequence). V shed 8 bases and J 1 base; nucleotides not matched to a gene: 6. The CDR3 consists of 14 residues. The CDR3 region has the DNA TGTGCCACCGCGGACAGGGAATTCCAAGAGACCCAGTACTTC. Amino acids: CATADREFQETQYF.

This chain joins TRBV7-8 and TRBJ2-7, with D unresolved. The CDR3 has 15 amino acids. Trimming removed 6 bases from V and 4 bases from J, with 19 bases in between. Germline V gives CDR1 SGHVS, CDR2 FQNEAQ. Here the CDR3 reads CASSPLRTTSYEQYF. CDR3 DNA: TGTGCCAGCAGTCCCTTACGGACCACCAGTTACGAGCAGTACTTC. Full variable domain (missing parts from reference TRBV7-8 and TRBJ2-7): GAGVSQSPRYKVAKRGQDVALRCDPISGHVSLFWYQQALGQGPEFLTYFQNEAQLDKSGLPSDRFFAERPEGSVSTLKIQRTQQEDSAVYLCASSPLRTTSYEQYFGPGTRLTVT.

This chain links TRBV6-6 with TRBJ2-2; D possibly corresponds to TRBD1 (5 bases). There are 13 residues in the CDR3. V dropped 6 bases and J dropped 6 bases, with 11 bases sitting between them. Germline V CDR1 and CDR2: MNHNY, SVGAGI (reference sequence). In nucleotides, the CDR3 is TGTGCCAGCAGAACCCAGGGCGCCGGGGAGCTGTTTTTT. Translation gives CASRTQGAGELFF.

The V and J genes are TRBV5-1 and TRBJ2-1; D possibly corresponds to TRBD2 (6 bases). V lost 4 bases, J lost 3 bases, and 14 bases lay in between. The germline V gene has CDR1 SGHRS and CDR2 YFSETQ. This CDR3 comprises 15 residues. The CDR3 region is CASSPDPDYYNEQFF. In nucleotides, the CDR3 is TGCGCCAGCAGCCCGGATCCGGACTACTACAATGAGCAGTTCTTC.

The CDR3 protein is CASSRDRGNTIYF. CDR3 DNA: TGTGCCAGCAGCCGGGACAGGGGAAACACCATATATTTT. The rearrangement links TRBV2 to TRBJ1-3; 8 nucleotides match TRBD1. The V and J ends lost 6 bases and 4 bases, in that order; junction bases with no gene match: 2. The germline V gene has CDR1 SNHLY and CDR2 FYNNEI. The length of the CDR3 is 13 residues.

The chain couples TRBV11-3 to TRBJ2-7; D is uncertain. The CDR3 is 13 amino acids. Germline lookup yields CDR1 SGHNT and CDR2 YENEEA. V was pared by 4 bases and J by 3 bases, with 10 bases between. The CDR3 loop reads CASSWAGDYEQYF. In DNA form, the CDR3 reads TGTGCCAGCAGCTGGGCAGGAGACTACGAGCAGTACTTC.

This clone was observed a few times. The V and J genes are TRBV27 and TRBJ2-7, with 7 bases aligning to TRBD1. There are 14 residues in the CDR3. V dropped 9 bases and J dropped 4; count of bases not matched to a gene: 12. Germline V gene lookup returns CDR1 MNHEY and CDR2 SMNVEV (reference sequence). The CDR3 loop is CASKPTGYSYEQYF. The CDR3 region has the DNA TGTGCCAGTAAACCGACAGGGTATTCGTACGAGCAGTACTTC.

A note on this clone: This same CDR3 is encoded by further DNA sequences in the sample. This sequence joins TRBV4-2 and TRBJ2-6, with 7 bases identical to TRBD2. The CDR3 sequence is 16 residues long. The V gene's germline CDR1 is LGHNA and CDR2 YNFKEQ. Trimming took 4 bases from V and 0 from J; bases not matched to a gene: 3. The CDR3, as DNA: TGTGCCAGCAGCCCCGAGCGGGGCTCTGGGGCCAACGTCCTGACTTTC. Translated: CASSPERGSGANVLTF.

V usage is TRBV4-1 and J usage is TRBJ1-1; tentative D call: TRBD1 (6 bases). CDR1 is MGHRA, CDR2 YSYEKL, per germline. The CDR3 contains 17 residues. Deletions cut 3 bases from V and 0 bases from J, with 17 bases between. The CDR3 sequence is CASSHPSQGHLNTEAFF. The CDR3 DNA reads TGCGCCAGCAGCCACCCTTCACAGGGACATTTGAACACTGAAGCTTTCTTT.

The CDR3 DNA sequence: TGTGCCAGCAGCCCGGACAGCGCGAACACTGAAGCTTTCTTT. Protein product: CASSPDSANTEAFF. The rearrangement joins TRBV7-3 to TRBJ1-1, with D possibly being TRBD1 (6 bases). V shed 5 bases and J shed 1 base, with 11 bases lying between them. The germline CDR1 and CDR2 sequences are SGHTA and FQGTGA. The CDR3 is made up of 14 amino acids.

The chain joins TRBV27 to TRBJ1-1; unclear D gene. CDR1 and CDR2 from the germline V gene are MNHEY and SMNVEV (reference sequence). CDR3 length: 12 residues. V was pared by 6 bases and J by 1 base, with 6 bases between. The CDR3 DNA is TGTGCCAGCAGGGTAGGGAACACTGAAGCTTTCTTT. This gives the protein CASRVGNTEAFF.

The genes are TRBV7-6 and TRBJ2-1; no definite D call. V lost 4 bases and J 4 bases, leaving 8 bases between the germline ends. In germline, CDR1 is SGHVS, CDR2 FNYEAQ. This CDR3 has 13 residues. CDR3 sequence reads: CASSSRLYNEQFF. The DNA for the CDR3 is TGTGCCAGCAGCTCCAGGTTGTACAATGAGCAGTTCTTC.

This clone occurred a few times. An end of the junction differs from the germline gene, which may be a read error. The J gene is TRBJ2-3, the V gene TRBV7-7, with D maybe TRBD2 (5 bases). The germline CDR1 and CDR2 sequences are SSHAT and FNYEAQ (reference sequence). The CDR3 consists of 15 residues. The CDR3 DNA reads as TGTGCTAGCAGCGAGGGTAAACGTAGCACAGATACGCAGTATTTT. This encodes CASSEGKRSTDTQYF.

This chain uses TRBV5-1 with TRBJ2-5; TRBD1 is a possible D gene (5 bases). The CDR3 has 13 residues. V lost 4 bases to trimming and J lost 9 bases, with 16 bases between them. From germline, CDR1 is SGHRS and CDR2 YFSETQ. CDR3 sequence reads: CASSPQIGVSQYF. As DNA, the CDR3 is TGCGCCAGCAGCCCCCAGATAGGGGTTTCCCAGTACTTC.

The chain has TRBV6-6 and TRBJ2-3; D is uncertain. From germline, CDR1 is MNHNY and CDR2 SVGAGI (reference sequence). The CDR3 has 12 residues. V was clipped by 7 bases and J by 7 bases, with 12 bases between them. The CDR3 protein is CASTGSQYTQYF. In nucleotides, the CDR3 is TGTGCCAGCACTGGGTCCCAATATACGCAGTATTTT.

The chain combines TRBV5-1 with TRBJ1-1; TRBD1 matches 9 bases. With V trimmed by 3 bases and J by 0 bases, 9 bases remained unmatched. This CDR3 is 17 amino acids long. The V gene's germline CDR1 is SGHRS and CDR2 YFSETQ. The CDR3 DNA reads TGCGCCAGCAGCTCACCGGGACAGGGAAACATGAACACTGAAGCTTTCTTT. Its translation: CASSSPGQGNMNTEAFF. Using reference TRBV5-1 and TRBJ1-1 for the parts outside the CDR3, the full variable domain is KAGVTQTPRYLIKTRGQQVTLSCSPISGHRSVSWYQQTPGQGLQFLFEYFSETQRNKGNFPGRFSGRQFSNSRSEMNVSTLELGDSALYLCASSSPGQGNMNTEAFFGQGTRLTVV.

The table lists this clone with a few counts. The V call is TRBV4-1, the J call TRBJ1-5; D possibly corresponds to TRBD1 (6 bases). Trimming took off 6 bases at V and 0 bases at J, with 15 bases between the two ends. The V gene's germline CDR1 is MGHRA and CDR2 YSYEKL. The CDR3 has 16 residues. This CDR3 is CASRDRSLYSNQPQHF. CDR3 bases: TGCGCCAGCAGGGACAGAAGTCTATATAGCAATCAGCCCCAGCATTTT.

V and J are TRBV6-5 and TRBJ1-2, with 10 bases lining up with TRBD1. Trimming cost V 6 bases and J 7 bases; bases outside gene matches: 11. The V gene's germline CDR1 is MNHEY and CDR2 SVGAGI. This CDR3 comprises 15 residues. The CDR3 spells CASRSTGTGVRGYTF. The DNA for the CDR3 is TGTGCCAGCAGATCAACCGGGACAGGGGTTCGTGGCTACACCTTC.

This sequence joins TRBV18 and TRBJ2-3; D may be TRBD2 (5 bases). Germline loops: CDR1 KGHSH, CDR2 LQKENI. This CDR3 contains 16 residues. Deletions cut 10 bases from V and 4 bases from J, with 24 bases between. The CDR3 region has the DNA TGTGCCACCGCGCCGGAGGCTGGGGTCCCTTCAGATACGCAGTATTTT. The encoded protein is CATAPEAGVPSDTQYF.